The clone carrying this T cell receptor (beta chain) was seen ten or more times. What it binds is not known. Tregs were sorted as CD4+CD25+CD127-/low cells. Full-length variable regions came from constant-region reverse primers plus semi-nested Nested Universal Primer A PCR. Via MiXCR, TCRdb re-called the 5' RACE reads, giving one row per CDR3 protein. The data contain around 34,000 distinct CDR3 sequences, more than 20% of them singletons. Whole-study findings and limits: Tumor Tregs overlapped most with tumor, then blood, naive CD4+ cells.

Sequenced: tumor-infiltrating Tregs sorted from the breast tumor. This receptor was taken from a female donor with breast cancer.

The CDR3 loop is CASSHPSSGQIRTDTQYF. The CDR3 region has the DNA TGTGCCAGCAGCCATCCTTCTAGCGGGCAAATACGCACAGATACGCAGTATTTT. The chain carries TRBV4-2 and TRBJ2-3; 8 nucleotides line up with TRBD2. V shed 3 bases and J 1 base; nucleotides not matched to a gene: 12. CDR3 length equals 18 residues. The germline gives CDR1 LGHNA, CDR2 YNFKEQ.